These 22 T cell receptor beta chains originate from one sample sequenced in a study of blood T cell repertoires in COVID-19. Clones were sequenced by immunoSEQ multiplex PCR, and TCRdb holds only the in-frame ones, with some missing. The data show about 87,000 clones, around 84% seen once. Sequenced input: peripheral blood. All receptors derive from a man aged 35-49 years with acute or convalescent COVID-19.

This chain uses TRBV19 with TRBJ1-3, with TRBD1 identical over 7 bases. This CDR3 spans 16 amino acids. V gave up 3 bases and J gave up 0 bases; unmatched junction bases: 5. Germline V lookup: CDR1 LNHDA, CDR2 SQIVND (reference sequence). The CDR3 DNA follows: TGTGCCAGTAGTATGAGGACAGGCGTCTCTGGAAACACCATATATTTT. This encodes CASSMRTGVSGNTIYF.

This clone has only one observation. V gene TRBV4-3 combines with J gene TRBJ2-5; TRBD1 is a possible D gene (6 bases). Per the germline V gene, CDR1 is LGHNA and CDR2 is YSLEER. The length of the CDR3 is 16 residues. V was trimmed by 0 bases and J by 3 bases, leaving 14 bases between them. The CDR3 coding sequence is TGCGCCAGCAGCCAAGAAAGTGCCGCAGGGGAAGAGACCCAGTACTTC. Translating gives CASSQESAAGEETQYF.

This chain joins TRBV19 and TRBJ2-7; 8 bases are a match to TRBD2. V trimming: 3 bases; J trimming: 2 bases; junction bases outside the gene matches: 0. The CDR3 runs 13 residues. Germline CDR1 and CDR2: LNHDA and SQIVND (reference sequence). The DNA for the CDR3 is TGTGCCAGTAGTATGACTAGCGCCTACGAGCAGTACTTC. This codes for CASSMTSAYEQYF.

This chain joins TRBV5-1 and TRBJ1-3; D uncertain. Trimming cost V 1 base and J 0 bases, with 8 bases left between them. This CDR3 comprises 15 residues. Germline V gene lookup returns CDR1 SGHRS and CDR2 YFSETQ. This chain's CDR3 is CASSLHTDSGNTIYF. In DNA form, the CDR3 reads TGCGCCAGCAGCTTGCACACAGACTCTGGAAACACCATATATTTT.

The V gene is TRBV6-6, the J gene TRBJ1-4, with 9 nucleotides matching TRBD1. The CDR3 has 16 residues. V dropped 4 bases and J dropped 0; count of bases not matched to a gene: 3. Germline CDR1 and CDR2: MNHNY and SVGAGI (reference sequence). CDR3 protein: CASSSRQGATNEKLFF. CDR3 nucleotide sequence: TGTGCCAGCAGTTCCCGACAGGGGGCAACTAATGAAAAACTGTTTTTT.

The chain links TRBV7-6 to TRBJ2-5; D might be TRBD1 (6 bases). V was cut by 5 bases and J by 2 bases, with 15 bases left in between. The germline CDR1 and CDR2 sequences are SGHVS and FNYEAQ. The CDR3 covers 15 residues. CDR3 protein: CASSKSRTVQETQYF. The CDR3 DNA reads TGTGCCAGCAGCAAGTCCCGGACAGTGCAAGAGACCCAGTACTTC.

CDR3 in amino acids: CASSPTSGRANEQFF. In DNA form, the CDR3 reads TGTGCCAGCTCACCAACTAGCGGGAGGGCCAATGAGCAGTTCTTC. The V gene is TRBV18, the J gene TRBJ2-1; 13 bases are a match to TRBD2. Germline CDR1 and CDR2: KGHSH and LQKENI. J gave up 6 bases and V 2 bases, and 1 base lay outside the gene matches. The CDR3 totals 15 residues.

The V gene is TRBV18, the J gene TRBJ1-3; D call uncertain. V gave up 2 bases and J gave up 4 bases, with 3 bases separating them. CDR1 and CDR2 (germline): KGHSH, LQKENI. The CDR3 length is 12 residues. CDR3 coding DNA: TGTGCCAGCTCACCATCGGGAAACACCATATATTTT. As protein: CASSPSGNTIYF.

This chain links TRBV5-1 with TRBJ2-7, with no clear D. V was clipped by 6 bases and J by 3 bases, with 19 bases between them. The CDR3 runs to 15 residues. CDR1 and CDR2 from the germline V gene are SGHRS and YFSETQ. CDR3 in amino acids: CASTRDGRNFYEQYF. As DNA, the CDR3 is TGCGCCAGCACCCGAGATGGGCGTAACTTCTACGAGCAGTACTTC. The variable domain in full, with the rest retrieved from reference TRBV5-1 and TRBJ2-7, is KAGVTQTPRYLIKTRGQQVTLSCSPISGHRSVSWYQQTPGQGLQFLFEYFSETQRNKGNFPGRFSGRQFSNSRSEMNVSTLELGDSALYLCASTRDGRNFYEQYFGPGTRLTVT.

The table lists this clone with a count of one. J is TRBJ2-3 and V is TRBV18; tentative D call: TRBD2 (6 bases). Trimming left V 5 bases short and J 0 bases short, with 9 bases between. The CDR3 is 14 amino acids. In germline, CDR1 is KGHSH, CDR2 LQKENI. Here the CDR3 reads CASSSGTSTDTQYF. In DNA form, the CDR3 reads TGTGCCAGCTCATCGGGGACTAGCACAGATACGCAGTATTTT. Combining the CDR3 with reference TRBV18 and TRBJ2-3 gives the whole variable domain NAGVMQNPRHLVRRRGQEARLRCSPMKGHSHVYWYRQLPEEGLKFMVYLQKENIIDESGMPKERFSAEFPKEGPSILRIQQVVRGDSAAYFCASSSGTSTDTQYFGPGTRLTVL.

The CDR3 here is CASRKGQGNTEAFF. The CDR3 bases are TGTGCCAGCAGGAAGGGACAGGGTAACACTGAAGCTTTCTTT. J is TRBJ1-1 and V is TRBV2, with 9 bases that match TRBD1. V was clipped by 6 bases and J by 2 bases; unmatched bases: 4. CDR3 length equals 14 residues. Germline CDR1 is SNHLY and CDR2 is FYNNEI.

The chain joins TRBV18 to TRBJ1-1, with D perhaps TRBD1 (5 bases). The CDR3 runs to 16 residues. Between the trimmed V and J ends, which lost 6 bases and 1 base, there was a span of 18 bases. CDR1 and CDR2 (germline): KGHSH, LQKENI. The chain's CDR3 is CASSPLLGQQNTEAFF. The CDR3 coding sequence is TGTGCCAGCTCCCCCTTGCTTGGACAACAGAACACTGAAGCTTTCTTT.

This chain connects TRBV6-5 to TRBJ1-3; 7 bases agree with TRBD1. Trimming removed 8 bases from V and 3 bases from J; junction bases left unmatched: 4. CDR1 is MNHEY and CDR2 is SVGAGI in the germline V gene. The length of the CDR3 is 13 residues. The CDR3 DNA sequence: TGTGCCAGCCGACAGGGAGGTGGAAACACCATATATTTT. The encoded protein is CASRQGGGNTIYF.

The chain recombines TRBV15 with TRBJ1-3; D not certain. The V end lost 6 bases, the J end lost 0 bases, and 12 bases lay between the germline ends. This CDR3 comprises 15 residues. CDR1 is LNHNV, CDR2 YYDKDF, per germline (reference sequence). The CDR3 DNA reads as TGTGCCACCAGTGCTGGGCGAATCTCTGGAAACACCATATATTTT. Amino acid sequence: CATSAGRISGNTIYF.

The chain carries TRBV7-9 and TRBJ2-7; 10 bases fit TRBD2. V shed 11 bases and J 4 bases; nucleotides not matched to a gene: 17. CDR3 length equals 16 residues. Germline V gives CDR1 SEHNR, CDR2 FQNEAQ (reference sequence). CDR3 DNA sequence: TGTGCCGTCCTCCTAGCGGGAGAAGGCAACCCGTACGAGCAGTACTTC. It yields the protein CAVLLAGEGNPYEQYF.

This chain joins TRBV6-5 and TRBJ1-1; TRBD1 is a possible D gene (5 bases). The CDR3 is 13 amino acids. CDR1 and CDR2 from the germline V gene are MNHEY and SVGAGI. Trimming removed 6 bases from V and 5 bases from J, with 13 bases in between. DNA for the CDR3: TGTGCCAGCAGGGTCCTGGGGGGGACTGAAGCTTTCTTT. Translation gives CASRVLGGTEAFF.

The chain combines TRBV5-1 with TRBJ1-4; no clear D gene. Trimming removed 3 bases at V and 8 bases at J, with 17 bases between. The length of the CDR3 is 15 residues. Germline V lookup: CDR1 SGHRS, CDR2 YFSETQ. The DNA for the CDR3 is TGCGCCAGCAGCTCGAATGAGGGCAGAGGCGAAAAACTGTTTTTT. It encodes CASSSNEGRGEKLFF.

The gene calls are TRBV6-2 or TRBV6-3 and TRBJ2-1; the D is unclear. The CDR3 is made up of 13 amino acids. Germline assignment: CDR1 MNHEY and CDR2 SVGEGT. V gave up 2 bases and J gave up 4 bases, with 6 bases separating them. CDR3 region: CASSYLSYNEQFF. Written as DNA, the CDR3 is TGTGCCAGCAGTTACCTGTCTTACAATGAGCAGTTCTTC.

The rearrangement uses TRBV5-1 and TRBJ2-7, with D possibly being TRBD1 (6 bases). Trimming shortened V by 4 bases and J by 0 bases, and 14 bases separated the two germline ends. Germline lookup yields CDR1 SGHRS and CDR2 YFSETQ. The CDR3 covers 15 residues. Here the CDR3 reads CASSMDSPSSYEQYF. The CDR3 bases are TGCGCCAGCAGCATGGACAGCCCAAGCTCCTACGAGCAGTACTTC.

The table lists this clone with a count of one. The chain is built from TRBV30 and TRBJ2-1; a possible D gene is TRBD2 (5 bases). The CDR3 is 13 residues long. Per germline, CDR1 GTSNPN and CDR2 SVGIG (reference sequence). Trimming stripped 4 bases from V and 1 base from J, with 8 bases between. CDR3 sequence reads: CAWNSASYNEQFF. The CDR3 DNA reads as TGTGCCTGGAATAGCGCTTCCTACAATGAGCAGTTCTTC.

The chain is built from TRBV14 and TRBJ2-7; weak D call: TRBD1 (5 bases). Trimming left V 3 bases short and J 2 bases short, with 11 bases between. The CDR3 covers 14 residues. Germline CDR1 and CDR2: SGHDN and FVKESK. The CDR3 loop is CASSQVRGTYEQYF. CDR3 in DNA: TGTGCCAGCAGCCAGGTTAGGGGAACCTACGAGCAGTACTTC.

This chain links TRBV30 with TRBJ1-3, with 7 bases that match TRBD1. Germline V CDR1 and CDR2: GTSNPN, SVGIG (reference sequence). CDR3 length equals 13 residues. The junction had 3 bases not matched to a gene; V was cut back by 3 bases and J by 4 bases. In nucleotides, the CDR3 is TGTGCCTGGAGAGACAGGGAGGGAAACACCATATATTTT. Residues: CAWRDREGNTIYF.